A selection of T cell receptor beta chains follows, all from one sample in a study of blood T cell repertoires in COVID-19. Generated by immunoSEQ multiplex PCR, the TCRdb table keeps only in-frame clones and is missing some. This sample yields 250,000 to 350,000 clones, of which 75% to 90% are seen a single time; around 2% belongs to the top ten. The sequenced sample was PBMCs or T cells enriched from blood (not recorded which). The source is a woman aged 18-30 years who had recovered from COVID-19. CDR3s include the opening cysteine and the closing phenylalanine or tryptophan. A D gene is named only where the DNA matches it firmly. Only part of the rows carry a size: once, few, many, or a class if the clone is expanded.

V gene: TRBV9
CDR3 length: 17
clone size: NA
J gene: TRBJ1-1
D gene: TRBD1
CDR3 DNA: TGTGCCAGCAGCGTCATCTCTCCAGGGGGTACGGGCACTGAAGCTTTCTTT
CDR3 protein: CASSVISPGGTGTEAFF

V gene: TRBV5-8
CDR3 length: 16
clone size: NA
J gene: TRBJ1-4
D gene: TRBD1
CDR3 DNA: TGTGCCAGCAGCTTAGGACAGGGAGCAACTAATGAAAAACTGTTTTTT
CDR3 protein: CASSLGQGATNEKLFF

V gene: TRBV7-8
CDR3 length: 15
clone size: few
J gene: TRBJ1-5
D gene: NA
CDR3 DNA: TGTGCCAGCAGCTTAGAGGGAGGGGAGGGGCAGCCCCAGCATTTT
CDR3 protein: CASSLEGGEGQPQHF

V gene: TRBV27
CDR3 length: 14
clone size: NA
J gene: TRBJ2-2
D gene: TRBD1
CDR3 DNA: TGTGCCACCTCCCGGACAGGGTACACCGGGGAGCTGTTTTTT
CDR3 protein: CATSRTGYTGELFF

V gene: TRBV28
CDR3 length: 16
clone size: once
J gene: TRBJ2-3
D gene: TRBD2
CDR3 DNA: TGTGCCAGCAGTTCCCCCCTCACGGGGGGACGGAATACGCAGTATTTT
CDR3 protein: CASSSPLTGGRNTQYF

V gene: TRBV6-5
CDR3 length: 13
clone size: NA
J gene: TRBJ2-2
D gene: NA
CDR3 DNA: TGTGCCAGCGCGAACGCAGGGGCCGGGGAGCTGTTTTTT
CDR3 protein: CASANAGAGELFF

V gene: TRBV11-1
CDR3 length: 15
clone size: NA
J gene: TRBJ2-4
D gene: NA
CDR3 DNA: TGTGCCAGCAGCTTAGCGATACTAGCCAAAAACATTCAGTACTTC
CDR3 protein: CASSLAILAKNIQYF

V gene: TRBV4-1
CDR3 length: 18
clone size: NA
J gene: TRBJ2-3
D gene: TRBD2
CDR3 DNA: TGCGCCAGCAGCCAAGATCCGCCCGGGGGGGCCAGGAGGGGTACGCAGTATTTT
CDR3 protein: CASSQDPPGGARRGTQYF

V gene: TRBV10-3
CDR3 length: 13
clone size: once
J gene: TRBJ1-4
D gene: TRBD1
CDR3 DNA: TGTGCCATCAGTGAGACAGGGGATGAAAAACTGTTTTTT
CDR3 protein: CAISETGDEKLFF

V gene: TRBV28
CDR3 length: 19
clone size: NA
J gene: TRBJ2-2
D gene: TRBD2
CDR3 DNA: TGTGCCAGCAGTCCTCGTCCAAGCGGGGGGCCCGCGAACACCGGGGAGCTGTTTTTT
CDR3 protein: CASSPRPSGGPANTGELFF

V gene: TRBV10-2
CDR3 length: 13
clone size: NA
J gene: TRBJ1-2
D gene: NA
CDR3 DNA: TGCGCCAGCAGTGATCGAGGTTCCTATGGCTACACCTTC
CDR3 protein: CASSDRGSYGYTF

V gene: TRBV19
CDR3 length: 12
clone size: NA
J gene: TRBJ1-2
D gene: TRBD1
CDR3 DNA: TGTGCCAGTAGACCAGGGGGCGGAGGCTACACCTTC
CDR3 protein: CASRPGGGGYTF

V gene: TRBV18
CDR3 length: 16
clone size: NA
J gene: TRBJ1-5
D gene: NA
CDR3 DNA: TGTGCCAGCTCACCGAGGCGGTCTGGTATAGATCAGCCCCAGCATTTT
CDR3 protein: CASSPRRSGIDQPQHF

V gene: TRBV19
CDR3 length: 12
clone size: NA
J gene: TRBJ1-5
D gene: NA
CDR3 DNA: TGTGCCAGTAGCTCTTACAATCAGCCCCAGCATTTT
CDR3 protein: CASSSYNQPQHF

V gene: TRBV7-9
CDR3 length: 14
clone size: NA
J gene: TRBJ1-1
D gene: NA
CDR3 DNA: TGTGCCAGCAGCTTTACGGGGAGGGCCACTGAAGCTTTCTTT
CDR3 protein: CASSFTGRATEAFF

V gene: TRBV9
CDR3 length: 16
clone size: NA
J gene: TRBJ1-2
D gene: TRBD1
CDR3 DNA: TGTGCCAGCAGCCTCAGACTCGGACAGGGGAGTGCTGGCTACACCTTC
CDR3 protein: CASSLRLGQGSAGYTF

V gene: TRBV7-3
CDR3 length: 15
clone size: few
J gene: TRBJ2-7
D gene: TRBD1
CDR3 DNA: TGTGCCAGCAGCTTGCGACAGGGGGCTTTCGACGAGCAGTACTTC
CDR3 protein: CASSLRQGAFDEQYF

V gene: TRBV4-2
CDR3 length: 16
clone size: NA
J gene: TRBJ1-5
D gene: TRBD1
CDR3 DNA: TGTGCCAGCAGCCAAGATACGAACAGGGGCGGTCAGCCCCAGCATTTT
CDR3 protein: CASSQDTNRGGQPQHF

V gene: TRBV21-1
CDR3 length: 16
clone size: NA
J gene: TRBJ1-1
D gene: NA
CDR3 DNA: TGTGCCAGCAGCATTGAACCGGGACAGGGGAACACTGAAGCTTTCTTT
CDR3 protein: CASSIEPGQGNTEAFF

V gene: TRBV5-6
CDR3 length: 19
clone size: once
J gene: TRBJ1-5
D gene: NA
CDR3 DNA: TGTGCCAGCAGCCCACCCTCTGGTCCTCCACACAGCTGCAATCAGCCCCAGCATTTT
CDR3 protein: CASSPPSGPPHSCNQPQHF

V gene: TRBV4-1
CDR3 length: 17
clone size: NA
J gene: TRBJ1-2
D gene: NA
CDR3 DNA: TGCGCCAGCAGCCAAGCTGGTCGGGACGGACTATTTTATGGCTACACCTTC
CDR3 protein: CASSQAGRDGLFYGYTF

V gene: TRBV6-5
CDR3 length: 13
clone size: NA
J gene: TRBJ1-1
D gene: NA
CDR3 DNA: TGTGCCAGCAGTTACATCGGGAGCACTGAAGCTTTCTTT
CDR3 protein: CASSYIGSTEAFF

V gene: TRBV2
CDR3 length: 14
clone size: NA
J gene: TRBJ2-1
D gene: TRBD1
CDR3 DNA: TGTGCCAGCAGTGTGAGGACAGGGGATTATGAGCAGTTCTTC
CDR3 protein: CASSVRTGDYEQFF

V gene: TRBV27
CDR3 length: 15
clone size: NA
J gene: TRBJ1-2
D gene: TRBD1
CDR3 DNA: TGTGCCAGCAGTTTTCTCGGGACAGCCAACTATGGCTACACCTTC
CDR3 protein: CASSFLGTANYGYTF

V gene: TRBV4-2
CDR3 length: 19
clone size: NA
J gene: TRBJ2-2
D gene: TRBD2
CDR3 DNA: TGTGCCAGCAGCCCCCTCCTTGGTAGCGGGGGACGCGGGGACGGGGAGCTGTTTTTT
CDR3 protein: CASSPLLGSGGRGDGELFF

V gene: TRBV2
CDR3 length: 14
clone size: NA
J gene: TRBJ1-5
D gene: NA
CDR3 DNA: TGTGCCAGCACGGACGTAGGGGGCAATCAGCCCCAGCATTTT
CDR3 protein: CASTDVGGNQPQHF

V gene: TRBV18
CDR3 length: 14
clone size: NA
J gene: TRBJ2-7
D gene: NA
CDR3 DNA: TGTGCCAGCTCACCACCGGCAGGGCTCCACGAGCAGTACTTC
CDR3 protein: CASSPPAGLHEQYF

V gene: TRBV5-8
CDR3 length: 13
clone size: NA
J gene: TRBJ1-5
D gene: NA
CDR3 DNA: TGTGCCAGCAGCCCCGGACAGTTGAAGCCCCAGCATTTT
CDR3 protein: CASSPGQLKPQHF

V gene: TRBV4-1
CDR3 length: 17
clone size: few
J gene: TRBJ2-1
D gene: TRBD2
CDR3 DNA: TGCGCCAGCAGCCAAGGGGAGGGCCACCAGGCAGCCTATGAGCAGTTCTTC
CDR3 protein: CASSQGEGHQAAYEQFF

V gene: TRBV30
CDR3 length: 15
clone size: NA
J gene: TRBJ2-5
D gene: TRBD1
CDR3 DNA: TGTGCCTGGAGCGAGGGACAGGGATATCAAGAGACCCAGTACTTC
CDR3 protein: CAWSEGQGYQETQYF

V gene: TRBV27
CDR3 length: 12
clone size: once
J gene: TRBJ1-2
D gene: TRBD1
CDR3 DNA: TGTGCCAGCAGTCCAGGGGGTGGTGGCTACACCTTC
CDR3 protein: CASSPGGGGYTF

V gene: TRBV28
CDR3 length: 16
clone size: NA
J gene: TRBJ2-3
D gene: NA
CDR3 DNA: TGTGCCAGCAGTTTCCGGGGGGCCTCTAGCACAGATACGCAGTATTTT
CDR3 protein: CASSFRGASSTDTQYF

V gene: TRBV21-1
CDR3 length: 18
clone size: NA
J gene: TRBJ2-1
D gene: NA
CDR3 DNA: TGTGCCAGCAGCAAAATTATCGTGAGGGGGCTCCTCAACAATGAGCAGTTCTTC
CDR3 protein: CASSKIIVRGLLNNEQFF

V gene: TRBV6-4
CDR3 length: 15
clone size: NA
J gene: TRBJ1-3
D gene: NA
CDR3 DNA: TGTGCCAGCAGTGTTGAGGCCGCCTCTGGAAACACCATATATTTT
CDR3 protein: CASSVEAASGNTIYF

V gene: TRBV11-2
CDR3 length: 19
clone size: NA
J gene: TRBJ2-6
D gene: NA
CDR3 DNA: TGTGCCAGCAGCTTAGCAATAGGGCAGGGGTCGTACGGGGCCAACGTCCTGACTTTC
CDR3 protein: CASSLAIGQGSYGANVLTF

V gene: TRBV2
CDR3 length: 14
clone size: NA
J gene: TRBJ1-1
D gene: NA
CDR3 DNA: TGTGCCAGCAGTCTAACAGGGCCCGACACTGAAGCTTTCTTT
CDR3 protein: CASSLTGPDTEAFF

V gene: TRBV3-1/TRBV3-2
CDR3 length: 16
clone size: NA
J gene: TRBJ1-3
D gene: TRBD1
CDR3 DNA: TGTGCCAGCAGCCATACCGGGACAGGGCCTGGAAACACCATATATTTT
CDR3 protein: CASSHTGTGPGNTIYF

V gene: TRBV4-1
CDR3 length: 15
clone size: NA
J gene: TRBJ2-1
D gene: NA
CDR3 DNA: TGCGCCAGCAGCCAAGTGGCTAGCGGCAGGGGTGAGCAGTTCTTC
CDR3 protein: CASSQVASGRGEQFF

V gene: TRBV7-2
CDR3 length: 13
clone size: NA
J gene: TRBJ2-1
D gene: TRBD2
CDR3 DNA: TGTGCCAGCAGCTTAGTACTAGCGGGCGAGCAGTTCTTC
CDR3 protein: CASSLVLAGEQFF

V gene: TRBV19
CDR3 length: 13
clone size: NA
J gene: TRBJ1-1
D gene: NA
CDR3 DNA: TGTGCCAGTAGCCTCCCGGGGAACACTGAAGCTTTCTTT
CDR3 protein: CASSLPGNTEAFF

V gene: TRBV4-1
CDR3 length: 15
clone size: NA
J gene: TRBJ2-3
D gene: TRBD1
CDR3 DNA: TGCGCCAGCAGTCTCGGACAGGGGGCCACAGATACGCAGTATTTT
CDR3 protein: CASSLGQGATDTQYF